This record looks at one T cell receptor (beta chain) sequence and its context. The sample is drawn from a study of yellow fever vaccine responses in identical twins. MiXCR was run by TCRdb on the RT-PCR reads, yielding one entry per CDR3 protein. The table has about 23,000 distinct CDR3 sequences, 60% to 85% seen once. CDR3 length: 12 amino acids. V shed 6 bases and J shed 7 bases, with 13 bases lying between them. Germline loops: CDR1 SQVTM, CDR2 ANQGSEA. The receptor was derived from a woman aged 18-29 years who received the yellow fever vaccine. This sample comprised T cells from blood (PBMCs), unsorted or a sorted subset (not recorded which), obtained before or after yellow fever vaccination (not recorded which). The J gene is TRBJ1-5, the V gene TRBV29-1; D remains ambiguous. CDR3 residues: CSVGEGGQPQHF. DNA of the CDR3: TGCAGCGTCGGGGAGGGAGGACAGCCCCAGCATTTT.